These 15 T cell receptor beta chains came from one sample sequenced in a study of T cell clusters in autoimmune cytopenias. Multiplex touch-down PCR amplified TRB using TRB-A and TRB-B pools in one tube. No DNA is given; TCRdb re-called the multiplex PCR reads and lists each CDR3 protein once. Its table lists around 4,800 distinct CDR3 sequences. TRB amplification used roughly 250 ng of peripheral blood genomic DNA. The same sample was also studied in work on T cell repertoires in aging, cancer and after chemotherapy.

The sequenced material came from peripheral blood. All receptors derive from a human donor with an autoimmune cytopenia or autoimmune hepatitis (not recorded which).

V gene TRBV6-6 combines with J gene TRBJ2-3; TCRdb outputs TRBD1, but without DNA this stays unchecked. Germline values: CDR1 MNHNY, CDR2 SVGAGI (reference sequence). The CDR3 is 14 amino acids. The CDR3 here is CASGRDRGPDTQYF.

This chain uses TRBV27 with TRBJ1-4. Germline CDR1 MNHEY, CDR2 SMNVEV (reference sequence). The CDR3 is 14 amino acids. This chain's CDR3 is CASSFYEGGEKLFF.

The rearrangement joins TRBV13 to TRBJ1-6; TCRdb proposes TRBD1, but this gene call is untestable without DNA. This CDR3 has 15 amino acids. CDR1 PRHDT and CDR2 FYEKMQ come from the germline V gene (reference sequence). The CDR3 sequence: CASRWRGIIDSPLHF. Full variable domain (outside the CDR3, taken from reference TRBV13 and TRBJ1-6): AAGVIQSPRHLIKEKRETATLKCYPIPRHDTVYWYQQGPGQDPQFLISFYEKMQSDKGSIPDRFSAQQFSDYHSELNMSSLELGDSALYFCASRWRGIIDSPLHFGNGTRLTVT.

The chain uses TRBV27 and TRBJ2-2; TCRdb's D gene call, TRBD1, goes unchecked for lack of DNA. This CDR3 region has 15 residues. The germline CDR1 and CDR2 sequences are MNHEY and SMNVEV (reference sequence). The CDR3 reads CASSSWGLDTGELFF.

This clonotype is deemed large by its frequency. The V gene is TRBV11-3, the J gene TRBJ1-4. CDR1 is SGHNT and CDR2 is YENEEA in the germline V gene. CDR3 length: 13 amino acids. CDR3 amino acids: CASSYRAGGKLFF.

The CDR3: CATSGRAAIHYPTDTQYF. V is TRBV6-5 and J is TRBJ2-3; TCRdb's assignment of TRBD2 cannot be checked, as there is no DNA. The CDR3 totals 18 residues. Germline-derived CDR1 and CDR2 are MNHEY and SVGAGI.

The rearrangement joins TRBV19 to TRBJ1-1; TCRdb proposes TRBD1, but this gene call is untestable without DNA. Germline V gene sequence: CDR1 LNHDA, CDR2 SQIVND (reference sequence). This CDR3 is built from 15 residues. The CDR3 region is CASSREPIVGTEAFF.

The V call is TRBV6-1, the J call TRBJ1-1. This CDR3 has 14 residues. CDR1 MNHNS and CDR2 SASEGT come from the germline V gene. CDR3 sequence: CASSEPGRNTEAFF.

The genes are TRBV13 and TRBJ1-4. Germline lookup yields CDR1 PRHDT and CDR2 FYEKMQ (reference sequence). The CDR3 length is 14 residues. CDR3 sequence: CASSSGLGDEKLFF. Full variable domain (remainder filled in from reference TRBV13 and TRBJ1-4): AAGVIQSPRHLIKEKRETATLKCYPIPRHDTVYWYQQGPGQDPQFLISFYEKMQSDKGSIPDRFSAQQFSDYHSELNMSSLELGDSALYFCASSSGLGDEKLFFGSGTQLSVL.

This rearrangement joins TRBV11-3 to TRBJ1-6. The germline CDR1 and CDR2 sequences are SGHNT and YENEEA. The length of the CDR3 is 15 residues. The CDR3 is CASSERRSYNSPLHF.

V is TRBV6-5 and J is TRBJ1-5. The CDR3 runs to 15 residues. The germline V gene has CDR1 MNHEY and CDR2 SVGAGI. The CDR3 is CASSYNSLNNQPQHF.

By frequency, this clonotype registers medium-sized. This chain joins TRBV27 and TRBJ2-1; the TCRdb call, TRBD1, lacks DNA for checking. The CDR3 spans 14 residues. Per the germline V gene, CDR1 is MNHEY and CDR2 is SMNVEV (reference sequence). The CDR3 spells CASSFGTGVNEQFF.

The chain uses TRBV10-3 and TRBJ2-1; TCRdb picks TRBD1, but there is no DNA to check that call. This CDR3 has 16 residues. Germline-derived CDR1 and CDR2 are ENHRY and SYGVKD. The chain's CDR3 is CAIRESRGVSYNEQFF.

The chain has TRBV15 and TRBJ2-5; TCRdb returns TRBD2, unconfirmable since there is no DNA. The CDR3 sequence is 17 residues long. Per the germline V gene, CDR1 is LNHNV and CDR2 is YYDKDF (reference sequence). Here the CDR3 reads CATSRDWRTSGVQTQYF.

The chain uses TRBV6-5 and TRBJ2-5; TCRdb reports TRBD2, a call that lacks DNA to check it against. CDR1 and CDR2 from the germline V gene are MNHEY and SVGAGI. CDR3 length: 14 residues. The CDR3 sequence: CASRVAGGLQTQYF.